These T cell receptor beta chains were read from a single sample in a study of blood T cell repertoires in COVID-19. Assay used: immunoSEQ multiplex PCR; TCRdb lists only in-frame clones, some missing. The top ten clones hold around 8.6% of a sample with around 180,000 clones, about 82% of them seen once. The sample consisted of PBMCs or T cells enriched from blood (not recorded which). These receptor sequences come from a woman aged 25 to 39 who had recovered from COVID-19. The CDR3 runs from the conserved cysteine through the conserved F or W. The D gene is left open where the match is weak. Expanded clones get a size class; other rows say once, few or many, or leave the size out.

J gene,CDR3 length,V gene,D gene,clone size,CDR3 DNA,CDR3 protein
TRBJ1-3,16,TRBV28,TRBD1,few,TGTGCCAGCAGTACATACAGGGGAAACTCTGGAAACACCATATATTTT,CASSTYRGNSGNTIYF
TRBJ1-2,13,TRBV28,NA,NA,TGTGCCAGCAGTTTAAGCGGAGGCTATGGCTACACCTTC,CASSLSGGYGYTF
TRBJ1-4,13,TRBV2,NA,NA,TGTGCCAGCAGCCAGGGCACTAATGAAAAACTGTTTTTT,CASSQGTNEKLFF
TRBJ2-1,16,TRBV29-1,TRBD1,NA,TGCAGCGTGGACGATACCGGGACAGGGACTTACAATGAGCAGTTCTTC,CSVDDTGTGTYNEQFF
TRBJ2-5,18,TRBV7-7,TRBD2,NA,TGTGCTAGCAGCTTAAGATATTCGGGACTAGCGGGAGGGGAGACCCAGTACTTC,CASSLRYSGLAGGETQYF
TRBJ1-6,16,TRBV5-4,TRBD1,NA,TGTGCCAGCAGCTCTTTTGGGGGGACAGGGGCCCGCACCCTCCACTTT,CASSSFGGTGARTLHF
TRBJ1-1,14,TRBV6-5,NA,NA,TGTGCCAGCAGTTACCTAGGGGGGGACACTGAAGCTTTCTTT,CASSYLGGDTEAFF
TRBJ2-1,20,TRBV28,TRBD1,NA,TGTGCCAGCAGTCTTCCCCGGGACAGGGCCCCGTTAAGCTCCTACAATGAGCAGTTCTTC,CASSLPRDRAPLSSYNEQFF
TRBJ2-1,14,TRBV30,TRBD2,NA,TGTGCCTGGAGTCTGTTCAGCGGGAGGGGTGAGCAGTTCTTC,CAWSLFSGRGEQFF
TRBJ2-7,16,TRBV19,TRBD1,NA,TGTGCCAGTAGTATCACGGGACAGGGCCTCTCCTACGAGCAGTACTTC,CASSITGQGLSYEQYF
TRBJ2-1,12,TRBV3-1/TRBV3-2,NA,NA,TGTGCCAGCAGCCAATCGTACACTGAGCAGTTCTTC,CASSQSYTEQFF
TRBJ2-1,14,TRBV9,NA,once,TGTGCCAGCAGCGTAAGCCCTAGCCCTAATGAGCAGTTCTTC,CASSVSPSPNEQFF
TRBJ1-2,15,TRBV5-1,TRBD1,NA,TGCGCCAGCAGCCCTAGGGGACAGGGTACCGGTGGCTACACCTTC,CASSPRGQGTGGYTF
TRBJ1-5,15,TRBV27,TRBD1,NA,TGTGCCAGCAGTTCCGAGGGGGCAAGCAATCAGCCCCAGCATTTT,CASSSEGASNQPQHF
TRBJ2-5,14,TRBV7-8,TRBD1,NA,TGTGCCAGCAGCTTAGGTCAGGGGGTCAAGACCCAGTACTTC,CASSLGQGVKTQYF
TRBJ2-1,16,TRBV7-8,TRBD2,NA,TGTGCCAGCAGCTTTCGCACGGGAGGGCCTTACAATGAGCAGTTCTTC,CASSFRTGGPYNEQFF
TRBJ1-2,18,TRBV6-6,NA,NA,TGTGCCAGCAGTCCTCAAGGGCCCGGGAGAGCTGCTTTGGGTGGCTACACCTTC,CASSPQGPGRAALGGYTF
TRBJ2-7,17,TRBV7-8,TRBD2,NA,TGTGCCAGCAGCTTAGTTAGCGGGAGTAATTCCAACTACGAGCAGTACTTC,CASSLVSGSNSNYEQYF
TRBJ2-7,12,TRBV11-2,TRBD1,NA,TGTGCCAGCAGCTTAGGTAGAGGGGGCAAGTACTTC,CASSLGRGGKYF
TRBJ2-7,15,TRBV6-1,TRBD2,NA,TGTGCCAGCAGTGAAGAGCCTAGCGGAGCCTACGAGCAGTACTTC,CASSEEPSGAYEQYF
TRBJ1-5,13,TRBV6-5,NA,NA,TGTGCCAGCAGTTGGGACAAAAATCAGCCCCAGCATTTT,CASSWDKNQPQHF
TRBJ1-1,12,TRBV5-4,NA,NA,TGTGCCAGCAGCTTGGAGGGAGGTGAAGCTTTCTTT,CASSLEGGEAFF
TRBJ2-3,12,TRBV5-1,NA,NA,TGCGCCAGCAGCCTAGACACAGATACGCAGTATTTT,CASSLDTDTQYF
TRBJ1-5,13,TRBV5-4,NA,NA,TGTGCCAGCAGCTTCAATAGCAATCAGCCCCAGCATTTT,CASSFNSNQPQHF
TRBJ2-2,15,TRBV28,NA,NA,TGTGCCAGCAGTTTAGGTGACAGGTACACCGGGGAGCTGTTTTTT,CASSLGDRYTGELFF
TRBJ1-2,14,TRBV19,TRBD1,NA,TGTGCCAGTCGACAGGGGGCAGGGGACTATGGCTACACCTTC,CASRQGAGDYGYTF
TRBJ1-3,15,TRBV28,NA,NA,TGTGCCAGCAGTCCAACAGGATTCTCTGGAAACACCATATATTTT,CASSPTGFSGNTIYF
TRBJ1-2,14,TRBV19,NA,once,TGTGCCAGTAGTATCGGCACCTCAGCGGGGGGCTACACCTTC,CASSIGTSAGGYTF
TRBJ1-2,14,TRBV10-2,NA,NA,TGCGCCAGCAGTGAGGGCAGGGATAGGAGTGGCTACACCTTC,CASSEGRDRSGYTF
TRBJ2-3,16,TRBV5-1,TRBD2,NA,TGCGCCAGCAGCTTGGAGGGGACTAGCGACACAGATACGCAGTATTTT,CASSLEGTSDTDTQYF
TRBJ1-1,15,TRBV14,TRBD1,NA,TGTGCCAGCAGGCCTGACAGGGGCGAGAACACTGAAGCTTTCTTT,CASRPDRGENTEAFF
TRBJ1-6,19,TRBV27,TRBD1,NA,TGTGCCAGCAGTTTATCTGGAAACAGGGGGTTCTCCTATAATTCACCCCTCCACTTT,CASSLSGNRGFSYNSPLHF
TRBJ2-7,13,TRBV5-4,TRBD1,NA,TGTGCCAGCAGCCTGGACAGGGGCGACGAGCAGTACTTC,CASSLDRGDEQYF
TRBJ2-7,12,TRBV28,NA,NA,TGTGCCAGCAGTTTACCCAACAGGGATCAGTACTTC,CASSLPNRDQYF
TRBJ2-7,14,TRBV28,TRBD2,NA,TGTGCCAGCAGTGGGAACGGGAGGATCTACGAGCAGTACTTC,CASSGNGRIYEQYF
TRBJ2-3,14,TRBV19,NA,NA,TGTGCCAGTACGCGGGGCCCCTCCGGAGATACGCAGTATTTT,CASTRGPSGDTQYF
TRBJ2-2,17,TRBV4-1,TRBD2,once,TGCGCCAGCAGCCAAGGGTCGCTAGCGGGAAACACCGGGGAGCTGTTTTTT,CASSQGSLAGNTGELFF
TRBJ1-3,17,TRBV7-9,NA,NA,TGTGCCAGCAGCCCCTTCACCAGGGATTTTACTGGAAACACCATATATTTT,CASSPFTRDFTGNTIYF
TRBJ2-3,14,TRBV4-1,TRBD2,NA,TGCGCCAGCAGCCAAGACCTCGGACTAGCTTCCCCGTATTTT,CASSQDLGLASPYF
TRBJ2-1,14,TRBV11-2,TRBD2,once,TGTGCCAGCAGCTTATTTAGCGGGTCAAATGAGCAGTTCTTC,CASSLFSGSNEQFF
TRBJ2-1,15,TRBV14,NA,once,TGTGCCAGCAGCCAGAGGGGCGGAGAGGGGGATGAGCAGTTCTTC,CASSQRGGEGDEQFF
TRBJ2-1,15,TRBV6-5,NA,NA,TGTGCCAGCAGTTACGGGGGGAGCTCCTACAATGAGCAGTTCTTC,CASSYGGSSYNEQFF
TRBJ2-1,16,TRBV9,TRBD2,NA,TGTGCCAGCAGCGTTAGTACCGGGACTAGCGGCAATGAGCAGTTCTTC,CASSVSTGTSGNEQFF
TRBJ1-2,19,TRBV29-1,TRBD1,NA,TGCAGCGTTGATCTTAGGGACAGTAGGGAATTTCTTCTCTCGATTGGCTACACCTTC,CSVDLRDSREFLLSIGYTF
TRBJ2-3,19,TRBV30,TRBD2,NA,TGTGCCTGGAGTTGGCGGACTAGCGGGAGGGCCGGGATTGGAGATACGCAGTATTTT,CAWSWRTSGRAGIGDTQYF
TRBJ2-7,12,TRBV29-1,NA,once,TGCAGCGTTGTGGCAGTCACCTACGAGCAGTACTTC,CSVVAVTYEQYF
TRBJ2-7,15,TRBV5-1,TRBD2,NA,TGCGCCAGCAGTGTGTTAGCGGGCCCTTCCCACGAGCAGTACTTC,CASSVLAGPSHEQYF
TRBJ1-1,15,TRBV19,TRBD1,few,TGTGCCAGTAGTACCGGGACAGGGGGCTTCGCTGAAGCTTTCTTT,CASSTGTGGFAEAFF
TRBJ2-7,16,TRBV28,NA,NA,TGTGCCAGCAGCCCGCCGGGTCTACTAAACGACTACGAGCAGTACTTC,CASSPPGLLNDYEQYF
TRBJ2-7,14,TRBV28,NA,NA,TGTGCCAGCAGTCCGACAGGTCCCATCTACGAGCAGTACTTC,CASSPTGPIYEQYF
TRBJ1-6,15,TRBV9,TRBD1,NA,TGTGCCAGCAGCACCCGGACAGGGCTGGATTCACCCCTCCACTTT,CASSTRTGLDSPLHF